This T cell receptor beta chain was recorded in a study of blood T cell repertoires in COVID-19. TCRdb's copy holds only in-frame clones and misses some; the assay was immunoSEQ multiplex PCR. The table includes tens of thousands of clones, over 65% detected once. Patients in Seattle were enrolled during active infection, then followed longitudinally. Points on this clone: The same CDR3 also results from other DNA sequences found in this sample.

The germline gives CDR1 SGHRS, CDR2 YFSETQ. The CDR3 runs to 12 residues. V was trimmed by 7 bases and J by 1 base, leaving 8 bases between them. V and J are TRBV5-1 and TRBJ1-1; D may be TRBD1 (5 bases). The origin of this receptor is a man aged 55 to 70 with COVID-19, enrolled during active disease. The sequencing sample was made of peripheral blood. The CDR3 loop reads CASGRENTEAFF. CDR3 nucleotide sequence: TGCGCCAGCGGCAGGGAGAACACTGAAGCTTTCTTT.